Below are 32 T cell receptor beta chains sequenced from a single sample in a study of T cell repertoires in ileal Crohn's disease. Generated by immunoSEQ multiplex PCR, the TCRdb table keeps only in-frame clones and is missing some. The sample contains 15,000 to 20,000 clones, under 80% of which appear only once. What was sequenced was ileal tissue. These receptor sequences come from an adult with Crohn's disease.

This sequence joins TRBV6-1 and TRBJ2-3; 8 nucleotides line up with TRBD1. After removal of 4 bases from V and 3 bases from J, the junction contained 3 bases not matched to a gene. The CDR3 covers 14 residues. Germline lookup yields CDR1 MNHNS and CDR2 SASEGT. CDR3 nucleotides: TGTGCCAGCAGTGTAGACAGGGGAACAGATACGCAGTATTTT. Its translation: CASSVDRGTDTQYF.

The chain joins TRBV6-1 to TRBJ1-6; D is perhaps TRBD1 (5 bases). The V end was cut by 1 base, the J end by 5 bases, with 12 bases between. The germline V gene encodes CDR1 MNHNS and CDR2 SASEGT. This CDR3 is 16 amino acids long. The chain's CDR3 is CASSEGRAKNNSPLHF. The CDR3 DNA reads as TGTGCCAGCAGTGAAGGCAGGGCGAAGAATAATTCACCCCTCCACTTT.

This clone was seen a few times. The gene calls are TRBV2 and TRBJ2-3, with no clear D. The CDR3 is made up of 12 amino acids. Per the germline V gene, CDR1 is SNHLY and CDR2 is FYNNEI. V was clipped by 10 bases and J by 2 bases, with 10 bases between them. CDR3 sequence (DNA): TGTGCCACCAGAGAATACACAGATACGCAGTATTTT. As protein: CATREYTDTQYF. Using reference TRBV2 and TRBJ2-3 for the parts outside the CDR3, the full variable domain is EPEVTQTPSHQVTQMGQEVILRCVPISNHLYFYWYRQILGQKVEFLVSFYNNEISEKSEIFDDQFSVERPDGSNFTLKIRSTKLEDSAMYFCATREYTDTQYFGPGTRLTVL.

The chain joins TRBV5-1 to TRBJ2-5; weak D call: TRBD1 (6 bases). The J call may be wrong; the DNA end is better matched by TRBJ2-7. The CDR3 has 13 residues. CDR1 and CDR2 from the germline V gene are SGHRS and YFSETQ. In nucleotides, the CDR3 is TGCGCCAGCAGTTCAGGACAGTCCTACGAGCAGTACTTC. It codes for CASSSGQSYEQYF.

V gene TRBV9 combines with J gene TRBJ2-1; D gene ambiguous. Germline CDR1 is SGDLS and CDR2 is YYNGEE. V was trimmed by 4 bases and J by 6 bases, leaving 17 bases between them. CDR3 length equals 15 residues. The CDR3 here is CASSLSSAWANEQFF. The CDR3 region has the DNA TGTGCCAGCAGCCTCTCCTCGGCGTGGGCCAATGAGCAGTTCTTC.

The chain links TRBV18 to TRBJ2-3, with D perhaps TRBD2 (5 bases). Trimming cost V 3 bases and J 6 bases, with 10 bases left between them. This CDR3 has 13 residues. Germline values: CDR1 KGHSH, CDR2 LQKENI. Written as DNA, the CDR3 is TGTGCCAGCTCACCTACTTCGGGGGATACGCAGTATTTT. Its protein is CASSPTSGDTQYF.

The sample holds one count of this clone. The chain links TRBV5-5 to TRBJ2-7; the match to TRBD2 covers 13 bases. Losses at the gene ends were 0 bases for V and 3 bases for J; bases not matched to a gene: 0. Germline V gives CDR1 SGHKS, CDR2 YYEKEE (reference sequence). The CDR3 is 15 residues long. The CDR3 nucleotides are TGTGCCAGCAGCTTGGGGACTAGCGGGAGCTACGAGCAGTACTTC. Translated: CASSLGTSGSYEQYF.

The V call is TRBV10-3, the J call TRBJ2-7; D call uncertain. The V end was cut by 10 bases, the J end by 6 bases, with 13 bases between. The CDR3 is 11 amino acids. CDR1 is ENHRY and CDR2 is SYGVKD in the germline V gene. CDR3 loop: CATKEPGEQYF. The CDR3 DNA is TGTGCCACGAAAGAGCCTGGCGAGCAGTACTTC.

This clone was seen a few times. The V and J genes are TRBV10-3 and TRBJ1-4; D may be TRBD1 (5 bases). The V gene lost 10 bases and the J gene lost 0 bases, with 12 bases spanning the gap. This CDR3 has 14 residues. Germline V lookup: CDR1 ENHRY, CDR2 SYGVKD. This CDR3 is CATRDLTTNEKLFF. CDR3 DNA sequence: TGTGCCACCCGGGACTTAACAACTAATGAAAAACTGTTTTTT.

The gene calls are TRBV7-3 and TRBJ2-1; D is unresolved. There are 13 residues in the CDR3. V gave up 3 bases and J gave up 7 bases, with 10 bases separating them. Looked up from germline, CDR1 is SGHTA and CDR2 is FQGTGA. The CDR3 DNA follows: TGTGCCAGCAGCTTCGATAGCTGGAATGAGCAGTTCTTC. This codes for CASSFDSWNEQFF.

The V gene is TRBV5-1, the J gene TRBJ2-2; weak D call: TRBD1 (6 bases). This CDR3 spans 17 amino acids. Germline V gene data show CDR1 as SGHRS and CDR2 as YFSETQ. The DNA of the CDR3 is TGCGCTAACACGGAACAGGGATCAAGAATGATTACCGGGGAGCTGTTTTTT. It specifies CANTEQGSRMITGELFF. Complete variable domain (other parts from reference TRBV5-1 and TRBJ2-2): KAGVTQTPRYLIKTRGQQVTLSCSPISGHRSVSWYQQTPGQGLQFLFEYFSETQRNKGNFPGRFSGRQFSNSRSEMNVSTLELGDSALYLCANTEQGSRMITGELFFGEGSRLTVL.

The chain employs TRBV5-1 and TRBJ1-1; D ambiguous. In germline, CDR1 is SGHRS, CDR2 YFSETQ. The CDR3 has 15 amino acids. Trimming cost V 3 bases and J 2 bases, with 14 bases left between them. The DNA for the CDR3 is TGCGCCAGCAGCTCAGGATTGGTCATTAACACTGAAGCTTTCTTT. Its translation is CASSSGLVINTEAFF. Full variable domain (missing parts from reference TRBV5-1 and TRBJ1-1): KAGVTQTPRYLIKTRGQQVTLSCSPISGHRSVSWYQQTPGQGLQFLFEYFSETQRNKGNFPGRFSGRQFSNSRSEMNVSTLELGDSALYLCASSSGLVINTEAFFGQGTRLTVV.

In the case of this clone: Other DNA variants within this sample encode the same CDR3. J is TRBJ1-2 and V is TRBV6-1, with unresolved D. V was cut by 1 base and J by 8 bases, with 5 bases left in between. Germline V gives CDR1 MNHNS, CDR2 SASEGT. The CDR3 totals 11 residues. CDR3 bases: TGTGCCAGCAGTGAAGGCGTAGGCTACACCTTC. It translates to CASSEGVGYTF.

The rearrangement uses TRBV5-1 and TRBJ1-3; 8 bases line up with TRBD1. The CDR3 contains 16 residues. The trim removed 4 bases at V and 6 bases at J, leaving 12 bases unmatched. Germline V gene sequence: CDR1 SGHRS, CDR2 YFSETQ. CDR3: CASSALRGQGENTIYF. The CDR3 nucleotides are TGCGCCAGCAGCGCGCTTAGAGGACAGGGAGAAAACACCATATATTTT.

V usage is TRBV9 and J usage is TRBJ2-7, with TRBD2 matching 9 bases. Trimming cost V 4 bases and J 4 bases; bases outside gene matches: 9. The V gene's germline CDR1 is SGDLS and CDR2 YYNGEE. The length of the CDR3 is 15 residues. The CDR3 DNA sequence: TGTGCCAGCAGCCCCCGGGTAGCGGGGGTATACGAGCAGTACTTC. Amino acid sequence: CASSPRVAGVYEQYF.

V gene TRBV5-1 combines with J gene TRBJ2-1, with 7 bases that match TRBD1. Germline assignment: CDR1 SGHRS and CDR2 YFSETQ. V lost 1 base, J lost 5 bases, and 6 bases stayed unmatched. This CDR3 region has 15 residues. This CDR3 reads CASSLRGGSNNEQFF. The CDR3 region has the DNA TGCGCCAGCAGCTTGAGAGGGGGCTCAAACAATGAGCAGTTCTTC.

This sequence joins TRBV30 and TRBJ2-4; tentative D call: TRBD2 (5 bases). The CDR3 contains 17 residues. Germline CDR1 reads GTSNPN; CDR2 reads SVGIG (reference sequence). V was shortened by 3 bases and J by 3 bases, with 21 bases between the two germline ends. CDR3 residues: CAWSLDWANEGKNIQYF. CDR3 nucleotide sequence: TGTGCCTGGAGCTTGGATTGGGCTAACGAGGGCAAAAACATTCAGTACTTC.

The J gene is TRBJ1-1, the V gene TRBV9, with 9 positions matching TRBD1. Germline CDR1 is SGDLS and CDR2 is YYNGEE. The V and J ends lost 3 bases and 5 bases, in that order; junction bases with no gene match: 8. This CDR3 contains 15 residues. The CDR3 DNA is TGTGCCAGCAGCGCACAGGGGGCTGGGTTGACTGAAGCTTTCTTT. The encoded protein is CASSAQGAGLTEAFF.

This clone appeared a few times. The chain combines TRBV9 with TRBJ2-2; D is uncertain. This CDR3 comprises 13 residues. Per the germline V gene, CDR1 is SGDLS and CDR2 is YYNGEE. V lost 0 bases and J 6 bases, leaving 6 bases between the germline ends. For the CDR3, the DNA is TGTGCCAGCAGCGTAGTAGCTTCCGGGGAGCTGTTTTTT. Protein sequence: CASSVVASGELFF.

The chain joins TRBV30 to TRBJ2-6; D perhaps matches TRBD2 (5 bases). With 6 bases removed from V and 0 bases from J, the gap between germline ends came to 15 bases. CDR3 size: 16 residues. The V gene's germline CDR1 is GTSNPN and CDR2 SVGIG (reference sequence). Here the CDR3 reads CACAARRVSGANVLTF. The CDR3 coding sequence is TGTGCCTGCGCCGCCAGGCGGGTCTCTGGGGCCAACGTCCTGACTTTC.

This rearrangement joins TRBV5-1 to TRBJ2-5; D might be TRBD2 (5 bases). V was shortened by 0 bases and J by 2 bases, with 5 bases between the two germline ends. The length of the CDR3 is 13 residues. Germline V gene data show CDR1 as SGHRS and CDR2 as YFSETQ. DNA for the CDR3: TGCGCCAGCAGCTTGGGACTACAAGAGACCCAGTACTTC. The encoded protein is CASSLGLQETQYF.

The rearrangement joins TRBV7-9 to TRBJ2-7; tentatively, D is TRBD2 (6 bases). The CDR3 contains 15 residues. Trimming pared 3 bases from V and 5 bases from J, leaving 17 bases between. CDR1 and CDR2 from the germline V gene are SEHNR and FQNEAQ (reference sequence). The CDR3 loop is CASSLGGLGLNEQYF. DNA of the CDR3: TGTGCCAGCAGCTTGGGGGGACTGGGTTTGAACGAGCAGTACTTC. The full variable domain, completed using reference TRBV7-9 and TRBJ2-7, is DTGVSQNPRHKITKRGQNVTFRCDPISEHNRLYWYRQTLGQGPEFLTYFQNEAQLEKSRLLSDRFSAERPKGSFSTLEIQRTEQGDSAMYLCASSLGGLGLNEQYFGPGTRLTVT.

The chain couples TRBV30 to TRBJ1-2, with 9 nucleotides matching TRBD1. This CDR3 comprises 16 residues. Losses at the gene ends were 3 bases for V and 3 bases for J; bases not matched to a gene: 11. Germline-derived CDR1 and CDR2 are GTSNPN and SVGIG (reference sequence). CDR3 in amino acids: CAWSVYRGQGYYGYTF. CDR3 coding DNA: TGTGCCTGGAGCGTGTACCGTGGACAGGGGTACTATGGCTACACCTTC.

The chain uses TRBV5-1 and TRBJ2-5; TRBD2 is a possible D gene (6 bases). V gave up 3 bases and J gave up 4 bases, with 13 bases separating them. Per the germline V gene, CDR1 is SGHRS and CDR2 is YFSETQ. The CDR3 is 14 residues long. The CDR3 bases are TGCGCCAGCAGCTCGCCGCAGGGAGGAGAGACCCAGTACTTC. This encodes CASSSPQGGETQYF.

This clone was picked up one time. The chain joins TRBV20-1 to TRBJ1-2, with D unclear. V was clipped by 5 bases and J by 2 bases, with 6 bases between them. Germline loops: CDR1 DFQATT, CDR2 SNEGSKA (reference sequence). The CDR3 sequence is 11 residues long. The CDR3 DNA reads TGCAGTGCTTATACAAACTATGGCTACACCTTC. This gives the protein CSAYTNYGYTF.

The chain recombines TRBV30 with TRBJ2-1; D not certain. V lost 0 bases and J 5 bases, leaving 5 bases between the germline ends. This CDR3 has 12 amino acids. Germline-derived CDR1 and CDR2 are GTSNPN and SVGIG (reference sequence). For the CDR3, the DNA is TGTGCCTGGAGTGTACGGGACAATGAGCAGTTCTTC. It is translated as CAWSVRDNEQFF. The complete variable domain, with remaining parts taken from reference TRBV30 and TRBJ2-1, reads SQTIHQWPATLVQPVGSPLSLECTVEGTSNPNLYWYRQAAGRGLQLLFYSVGIGQISSEVPQNLSASRPQDRQFILSSKKLLLSDSGFYLCAWSVRDNEQFFGPGTRLTVL.

This clone was observed once. The J gene is TRBJ2-2, the V gene TRBV7-3; a weak D match, TRBD2 (5 bases). Germline loops: CDR1 SGHTA, CDR2 FQGTGA. This CDR3 contains 13 residues. V lost 4 bases to trimming and J lost 3 bases, with 6 bases between them. This CDR3 is CASSSDYTGELFF. CDR3 sequence (DNA): TGTGCCAGCAGCTCGGACTACACCGGGGAGCTGTTTTTT. Supplemented by reference TRBV7-3 and TRBJ2-2, the full variable domain reads GAGVSQTPSNKVTEKGKYVELRCDPISGHTALYWYRQSLGQGPEFLIYFQGTGAADDSGLPNDRFFAVRPEGSVSTLKIQRTERGDSAVYLCASSSDYTGELFFGEGSRLTVL.

This clone has more than one count but fewer than ten. The chain recombines TRBV5-1 with TRBJ2-4; the D gene is possibly TRBD2 (6 bases). CDR3 length: 15 residues. Between the trimmed V and J ends, which lost 2 bases and 9 bases, there was a span of 18 bases. Germline loops: CDR1 SGHRS, CDR2 YFSETQ. CDR3 DNA sequence: TGCGCCAGCAGCTTAGGGCAGGCGGAGGGTGGCATTCAGTACTTC. Its protein product is CASSLGQAEGGIQYF. The whole variable domain, remainder taken from reference TRBV5-1 and TRBJ2-4, is KAGVTQTPRYLIKTRGQQVTLSCSPISGHRSVSWYQQTPGQGLQFLFEYFSETQRNKGNFPGRFSGRQFSNSRSEMNVSTLELGDSALYLCASSLGQAEGGIQYFGAGTRLSVL.

The chain links TRBV5-6 to TRBJ2-7, with a possible D match to TRBD1 (5 bases). Germline assignment: CDR1 SGHDT and CDR2 YYEEEE. V lost 3 bases, J lost 0 bases, and 10 bases lay in between. The CDR3 spans 14 residues. CDR3 nucleotides: TGTGCCAGCAGCTCAGGACACTACTCCTACGAGCAGTACTTC. Translating gives CASSSGHYSYEQYF.

This chain uses TRBV2 with TRBJ1-1; 10 bases agree with TRBD1. The germline V gene has CDR1 SNHLY and CDR2 FYNNEI. This CDR3 is 14 amino acids long. The V segment lost 7 bases and the J segment 5 bases; nucleotides outside the gene matches: 7. Here the CDR3 DNA reads TGTGCCAGCATGACCGGGACAGGGGTTACTGAAGCTTTCTTT. Translating gives CASMTGTGVTEAFF.

This clone was detected a few times. Different DNA sequences within this sample yield the same CDR3. This sequence joins TRBV6-1 and TRBJ1-5; 8 bases are shared with TRBD1. V shed 5 bases, J shed 7 bases, and the junction held 4 bases outside the gene matches. The CDR3 is 13 amino acids. The germline gives CDR1 MNHNS, CDR2 SASEGT. The DNA of the CDR3 is TGTGCCAGCAGTTCAGGGGGCGTGCAGCCCCAGCATTTT. Its translation: CASSSGGVQPQHF.

The chain is built from TRBV18 and TRBJ1-1; perhaps TRBD1 as D (6 bases). Trimming shortened V by 8 bases and J by 2 bases, and 12 bases separated the two germline ends. The germline gives CDR1 KGHSH, CDR2 LQKENI. The CDR3 runs 13 residues. In nucleotides, the CDR3 is TGTGCCAGCACGGGACAACCCAACACTGAAGCTTTCTTT. It encodes CASTGQPNTEAFF.